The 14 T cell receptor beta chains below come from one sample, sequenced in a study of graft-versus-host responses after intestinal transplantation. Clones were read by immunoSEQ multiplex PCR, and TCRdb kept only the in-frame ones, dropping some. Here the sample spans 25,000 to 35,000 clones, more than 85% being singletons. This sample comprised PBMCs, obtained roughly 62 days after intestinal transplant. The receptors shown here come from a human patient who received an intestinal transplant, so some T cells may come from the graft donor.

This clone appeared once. This CDR3 reads CASSPPSSVEQYF. CDR3 nucleotide sequence: TGTGCCAGCTCACCACCGAGCTCCGTCGAGCAGTACTTC. The rearrangement links TRBV18 to TRBJ2-7, with no clear D. The CDR3 is 13 amino acids. The V end lost 0 bases, the J end lost 6 bases, and 9 bases lay between the germline ends. Germline loops: CDR1 KGHSH, CDR2 LQKENI.

CDR3 DNA: TGTGCCAGCAGCCCCGTGGGTGGAGACTCATATGGCTACACCTTC. Amino acid sequence: CASSPVGGDSYGYTF. V is TRBV5-6 and J is TRBJ1-2; D is undetermined. V dropped 4 bases and J dropped 5 bases, with 18 bases sitting between them. CDR1 and CDR2 (germline): SGHDT, YYEEEE. The CDR3 extends over 15 amino acids. Full variable domain (outside the CDR3, taken from reference TRBV5-6 and TRBJ1-2): DAGVTQSPTHLIKTRGQQVTLRCSPKSGHDTVSWYQQALGQGPQFIFQYYEEEERQRGNFPDRFSGHQFPNYSSELNVNALLLGDSALYLCASSPVGGDSYGYTFGSGTRLTVV.

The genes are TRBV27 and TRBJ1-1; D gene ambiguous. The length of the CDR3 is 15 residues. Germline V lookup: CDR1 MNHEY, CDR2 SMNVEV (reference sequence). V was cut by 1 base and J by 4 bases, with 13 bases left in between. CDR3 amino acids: CASSLYGRVITEAFF. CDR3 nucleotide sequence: TGTGCCAGCAGTTTATACGGGCGGGTGATCACTGAAGCTTTCTTT.

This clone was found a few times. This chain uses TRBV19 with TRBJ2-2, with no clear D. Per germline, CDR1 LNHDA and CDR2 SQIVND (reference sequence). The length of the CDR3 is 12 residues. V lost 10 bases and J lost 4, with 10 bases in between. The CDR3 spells CATLSPTGELFF. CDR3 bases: TGTGCCACCTTATCTCCCACCGGGGAGCTGTTTTTT.

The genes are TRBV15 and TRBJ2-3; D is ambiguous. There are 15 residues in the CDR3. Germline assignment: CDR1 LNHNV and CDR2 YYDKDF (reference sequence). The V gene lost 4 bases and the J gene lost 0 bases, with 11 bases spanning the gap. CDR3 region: CATSITSSSTDTQYF. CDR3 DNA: TGTGCCACCAGCATCACAAGTTCTAGCACAGATACGCAGTATTTT.

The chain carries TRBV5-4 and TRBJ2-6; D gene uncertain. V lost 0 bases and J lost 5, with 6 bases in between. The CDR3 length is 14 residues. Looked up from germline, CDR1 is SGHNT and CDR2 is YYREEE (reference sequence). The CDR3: CASSLGQWANVLTF. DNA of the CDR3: TGTGCCAGCAGCTTGGGGCAGTGGGCCAACGTCCTGACTTTC.

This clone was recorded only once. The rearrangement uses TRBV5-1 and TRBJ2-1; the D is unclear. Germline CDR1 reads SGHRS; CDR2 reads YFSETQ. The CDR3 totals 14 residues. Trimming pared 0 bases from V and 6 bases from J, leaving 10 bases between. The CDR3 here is CASSLALQSNEQFF. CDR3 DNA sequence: TGCGCCAGCAGCTTGGCCCTCCAGTCCAATGAGCAGTTCTTC.

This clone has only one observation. The CDR3 protein is CAWNGGLEGYTF. The CDR3 region has the DNA TGTGCCTGGAACGGGGGGCTGGAGGGCTACACCTTC. The rearrangement links TRBV30 to TRBJ1-2, with a possible D match to TRBD1 (6 bases). Germline loops: CDR1 GTSNPN, CDR2 SVGIG (reference sequence). V lost 4 bases and J lost 8, with 14 bases in between. The CDR3 has 12 amino acids.

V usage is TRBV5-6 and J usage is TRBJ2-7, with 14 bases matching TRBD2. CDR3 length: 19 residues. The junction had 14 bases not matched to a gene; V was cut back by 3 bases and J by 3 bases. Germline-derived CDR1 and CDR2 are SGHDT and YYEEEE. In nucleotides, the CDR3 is TGTGCCAGCAGCTATGAGCACGGACTAGCGGGAGGCAATTTCTACGAGCAGTACTTC. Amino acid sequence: CASSYEHGLAGGNFYEQYF.

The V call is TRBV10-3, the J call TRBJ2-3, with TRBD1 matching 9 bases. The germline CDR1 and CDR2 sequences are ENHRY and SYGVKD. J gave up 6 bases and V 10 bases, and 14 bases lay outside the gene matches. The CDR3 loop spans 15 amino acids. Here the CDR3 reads CATPGLDRGGDTQYF. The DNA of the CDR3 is TGTGCCACCCCGGGCCTAGACAGGGGGGGGGATACGCAGTATTTT.

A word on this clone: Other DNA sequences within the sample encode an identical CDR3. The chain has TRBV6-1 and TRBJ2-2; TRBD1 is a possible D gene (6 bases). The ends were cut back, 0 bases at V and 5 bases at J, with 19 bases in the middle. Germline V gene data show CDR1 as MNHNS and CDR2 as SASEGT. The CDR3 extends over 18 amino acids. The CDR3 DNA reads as TGTGCCAGCAGTGAAGCGTTCGGTCAGGGGTTTTTGACCGGGGAGCTGTTTTTT. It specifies CASSEAFGQGFLTGELFF.

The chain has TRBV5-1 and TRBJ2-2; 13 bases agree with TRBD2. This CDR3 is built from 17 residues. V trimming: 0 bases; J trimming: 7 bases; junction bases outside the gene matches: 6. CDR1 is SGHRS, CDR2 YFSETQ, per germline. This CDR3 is CASSLELAGGPGGELFF. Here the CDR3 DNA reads TGCGCCAGCAGCTTGGAACTAGCGGGAGGGCCTGGCGGGGAGCTGTTTTTT. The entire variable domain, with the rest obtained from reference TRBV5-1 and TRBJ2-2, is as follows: KAGVTQTPRYLIKTRGQQVTLSCSPISGHRSVSWYQQTPGQGLQFLFEYFSETQRNKGNFPGRFSGRQFSNSRSEMNVSTLELGDSALYLCASSLELAGGPGGELFFGEGSRLTVL.

Here the CDR3 reads CASGFGENTEAFF. In DNA form, the CDR3 reads TGTGCTAGTGGTTTTGGAGAAAACACTGAAGCTTTCTTT. The chain links TRBV12-5 to TRBJ1-1; no definite D call. Trimming pared 3 bases from V and 2 bases from J, leaving 7 bases between. This CDR3 has 13 amino acids. Per the germline V gene, CDR1 is LGHNT and CDR2 is FRNRAP.

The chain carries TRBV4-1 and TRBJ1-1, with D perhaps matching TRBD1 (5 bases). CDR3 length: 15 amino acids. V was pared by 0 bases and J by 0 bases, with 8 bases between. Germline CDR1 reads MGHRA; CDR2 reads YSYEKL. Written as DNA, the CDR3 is TGCGCCAGCAGCCAAGATCCAGGGATGAACACTGAAGCTTTCTTT. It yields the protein CASSQDPGMNTEAFF.